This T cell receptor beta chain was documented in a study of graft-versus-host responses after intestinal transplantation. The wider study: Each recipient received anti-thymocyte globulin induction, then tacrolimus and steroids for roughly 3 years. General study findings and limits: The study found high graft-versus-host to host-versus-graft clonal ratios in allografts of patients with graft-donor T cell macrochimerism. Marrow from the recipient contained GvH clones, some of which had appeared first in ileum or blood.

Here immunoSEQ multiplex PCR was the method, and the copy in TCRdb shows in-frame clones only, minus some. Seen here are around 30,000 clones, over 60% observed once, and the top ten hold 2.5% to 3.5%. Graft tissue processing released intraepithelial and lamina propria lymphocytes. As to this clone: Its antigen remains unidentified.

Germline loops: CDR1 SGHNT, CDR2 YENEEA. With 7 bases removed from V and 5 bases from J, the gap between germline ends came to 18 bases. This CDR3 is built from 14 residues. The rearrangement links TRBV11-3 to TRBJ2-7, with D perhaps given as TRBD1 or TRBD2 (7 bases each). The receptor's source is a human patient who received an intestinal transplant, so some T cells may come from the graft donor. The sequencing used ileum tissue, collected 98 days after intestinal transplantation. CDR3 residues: CASTGGAGRNEQYF. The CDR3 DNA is TGTGCCAGCACAGGGGGGGCAGGTCGAAACGAGCAGTACTTC.